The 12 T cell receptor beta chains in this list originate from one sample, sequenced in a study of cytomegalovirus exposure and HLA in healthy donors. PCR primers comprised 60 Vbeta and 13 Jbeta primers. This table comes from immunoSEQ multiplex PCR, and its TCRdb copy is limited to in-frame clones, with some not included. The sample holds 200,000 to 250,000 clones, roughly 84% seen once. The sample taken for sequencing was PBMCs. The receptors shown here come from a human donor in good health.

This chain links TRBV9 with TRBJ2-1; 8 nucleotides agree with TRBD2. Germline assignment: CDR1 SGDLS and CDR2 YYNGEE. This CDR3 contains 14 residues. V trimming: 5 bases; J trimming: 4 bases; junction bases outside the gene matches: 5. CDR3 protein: CASSLAGPYNEQFF. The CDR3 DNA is TGTGCCAGCAGTCTAGCGGGCCCGTACAATGAGCAGTTCTTC.

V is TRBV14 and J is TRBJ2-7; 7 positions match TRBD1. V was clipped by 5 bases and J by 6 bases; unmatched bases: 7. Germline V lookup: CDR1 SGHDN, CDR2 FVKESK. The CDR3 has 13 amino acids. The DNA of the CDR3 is TGTGCCAGCAGCTACAGGGGCCGCTCCGAGCAGTACTTC. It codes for CASSYRGRSEQYF. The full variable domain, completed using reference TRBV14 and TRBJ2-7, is EAGVTQFPSHSVIEKGQTVTLRCDPISGHDNLYWYRRVMGKEIKFLLHFVKESKQDESGMPNNRFLAERTGGTYSTLKVQPAELEDSGVYFCASSYRGRSEQYFGPGTRLTVT.

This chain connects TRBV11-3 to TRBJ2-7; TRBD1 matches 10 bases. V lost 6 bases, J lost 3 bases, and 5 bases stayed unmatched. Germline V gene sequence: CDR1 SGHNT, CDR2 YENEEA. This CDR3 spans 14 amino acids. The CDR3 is CASSRGQGNYEQYF. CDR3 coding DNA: TGTGCCAGCAGTCGGGGACAGGGGAACTACGAGCAGTACTTC.

DNA of the CDR3: TGCGCCAGCAGTGACTCCTACTCCTACGAGCAGTACTTC. Translated, it gives CASSDSYSYEQYF. The V gene is TRBV10-2, the J gene TRBJ2-7; D not certain. The germline V and J ends were trimmed by 3 bases and 0 bases, with 6 bases remaining between them. There are 13 residues in the CDR3. CDR1 and CDR2 from the germline V gene are WSHSY and SAAADI.

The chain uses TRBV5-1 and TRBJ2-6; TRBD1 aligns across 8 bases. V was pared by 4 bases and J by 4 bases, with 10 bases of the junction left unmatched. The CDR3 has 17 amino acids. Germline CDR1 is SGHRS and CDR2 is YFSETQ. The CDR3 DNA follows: TGCGCCAGCAGCCCTTCCCAGGGGGCATACGGGGCCAACGTCCTGACTTTC. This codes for CASSPSQGAYGANVLTF. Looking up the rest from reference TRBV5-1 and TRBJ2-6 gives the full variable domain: KAGVTQTPRYLIKTRGQQVTLSCSPISGHRSVSWYQQTPGQGLQFLFEYFSETQRNKGNFPGRFSGRQFSNSRSEMNVSTLELGDSALYLCASSPSQGAYGANVLTFGAGSRLTVL.

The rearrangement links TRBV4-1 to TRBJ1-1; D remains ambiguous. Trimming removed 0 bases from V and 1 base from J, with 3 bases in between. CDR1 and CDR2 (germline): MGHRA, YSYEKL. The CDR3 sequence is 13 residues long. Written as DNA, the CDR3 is TGCGCCAGCAGCCAAGATAGGAACACTGAAGCTTTCTTT. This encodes CASSQDRNTEAFF.

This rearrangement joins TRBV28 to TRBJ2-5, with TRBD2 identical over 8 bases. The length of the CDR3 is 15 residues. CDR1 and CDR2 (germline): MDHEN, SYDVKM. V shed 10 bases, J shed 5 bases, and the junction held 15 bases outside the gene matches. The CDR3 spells CATGGAGVGMETQYF. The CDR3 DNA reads TGTGCCACGGGGGGGGCGGGAGTAGGCATGGAGACCCAGTACTTC. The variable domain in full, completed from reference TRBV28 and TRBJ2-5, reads DVKVTQSSRYLVKRTGEKVFLECVQDMDHENMFWYRQDPGLGLRLIYFSYDVKMKEKGDIPEGYSVSREKKERFSLILESASTNQTSMYLCATGGAGVGMETQYFGPGTRLLVL.

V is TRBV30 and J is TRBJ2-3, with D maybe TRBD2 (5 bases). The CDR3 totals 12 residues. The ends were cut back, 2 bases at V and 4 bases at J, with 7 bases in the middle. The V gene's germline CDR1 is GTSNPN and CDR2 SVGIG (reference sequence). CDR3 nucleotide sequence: TGTGCCTGGAGTTCGGAGGCAGATACGCAGTATTTT. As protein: CAWSSEADTQYF.

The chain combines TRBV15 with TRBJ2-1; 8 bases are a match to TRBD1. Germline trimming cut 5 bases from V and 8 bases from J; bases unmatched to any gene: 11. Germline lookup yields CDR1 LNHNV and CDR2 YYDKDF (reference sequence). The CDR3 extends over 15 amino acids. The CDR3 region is CATSFGRQGNHEQFF. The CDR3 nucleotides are TGTGCCACCAGCTTTGGAAGACAGGGGAATCATGAGCAGTTCTTC.

The CDR3 loop reads CASSPNTDTQYF. CDR3 nucleotides: TGTGCCAGCAGCCCAAACACAGATACGCAGTATTTT. The rearrangement joins TRBV7-9 to TRBJ2-3; D gene unclear. The V end lost 5 bases, the J end lost 2 bases, and 5 bases lay between the germline ends. Germline CDR1 is SEHNR and CDR2 is FQNEAQ (reference sequence). The CDR3 totals 12 residues.

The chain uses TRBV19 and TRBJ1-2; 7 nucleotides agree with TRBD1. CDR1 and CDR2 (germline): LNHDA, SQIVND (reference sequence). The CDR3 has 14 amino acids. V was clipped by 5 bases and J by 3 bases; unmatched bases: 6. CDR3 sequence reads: CASSARDRYYGYTF. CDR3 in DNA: TGTGCCAGTAGTGCCCGGGACAGATACTATGGCTACACCTTC.

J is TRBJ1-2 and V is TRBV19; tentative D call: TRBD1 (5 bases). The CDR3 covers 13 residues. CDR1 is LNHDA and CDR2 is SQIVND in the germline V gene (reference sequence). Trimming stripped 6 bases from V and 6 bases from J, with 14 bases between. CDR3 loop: CASRLGTVNGYTF. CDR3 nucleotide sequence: TGTGCCAGTAGATTGGGGACTGTGAATGGCTACACCTTC.